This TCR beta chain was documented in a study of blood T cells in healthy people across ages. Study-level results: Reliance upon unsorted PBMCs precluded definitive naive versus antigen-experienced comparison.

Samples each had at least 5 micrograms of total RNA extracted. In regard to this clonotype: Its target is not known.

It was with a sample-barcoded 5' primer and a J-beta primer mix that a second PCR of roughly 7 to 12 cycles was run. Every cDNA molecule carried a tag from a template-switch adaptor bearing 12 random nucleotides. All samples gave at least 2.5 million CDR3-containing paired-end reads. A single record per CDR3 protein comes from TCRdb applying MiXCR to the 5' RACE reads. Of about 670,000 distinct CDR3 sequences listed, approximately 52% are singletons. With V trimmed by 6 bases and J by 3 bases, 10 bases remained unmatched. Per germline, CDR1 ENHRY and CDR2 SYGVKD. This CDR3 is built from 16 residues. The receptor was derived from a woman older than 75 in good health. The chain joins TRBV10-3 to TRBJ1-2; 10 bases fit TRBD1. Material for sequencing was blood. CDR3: CAIRPGGTGDDYGYTF. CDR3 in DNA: TGTGCCATCAGGCCGGGGGGGACAGGGGACGACTATGGCTACACCTTC.